This T cell receptor beta chain emerged from a study of blood T cells in healthy people across ages (dated by TCRdb to the mid-2010s). Broadly, across the study: Template switching captured roughly one uniquely barcoded TCR beta cDNA molecule per two T cells in model experiments. Age-related changes in TCR beta repertoire diversity were measured in the study by deep sequencing normalized with unique cDNA molecular identifiers. The donors were split into four age groups: young (average about 15 years), middle-aged (roughly 40), aged (62) and long-lived (about 82). Two additional independent replicas of 1 million unique cDNA reads from the same blood draw were analyzed for two donors (one aged 18 to 30 and one aged 80 or older).

The protocol used for the library was 5' RACE. Sequencing instrument: Illumina HiSeq 2500. The second PCR ran for about 7 to 11 cycles and used a J-beta primer mix along with a sample-barcoded 5' primer. A unique molecular identifier was introduced onto each TCR beta cDNA molecule by a template-switch 5' adaptor carrying 12 random nucleotides. Each sample yielded at least 3 million CDR3-containing paired-end reads. First-strand cDNA was synthesized from all RNA with the Mint cDNA synthesis kit, primed by a TRBC-specific oligonucleotide. Following uracil-DNA glycosylase treatment, a first 18-cycle PCR with universal primers M1SS and BC2_uni_R was performed on all cDNA. The authors' analysis ran thus. Each sample was normalized by randomly selecting 1 million high-quality reads, each carrying a distinct molecular identifier. Instead of being binned into consensus sequences, reads that shared molecular identifiers were thrown out. CDR3 identification, clonotype clustering and error correction used MiTCR with a Q25 quality threshold and the strictest error-elimination algorithm. A nonparametric unseen species model with Euler transformation was used to estimate lower-bound total TCR beta diversity. TCRdb's own reprocessing of the public reads used fastp at Q25 and MiXCR and kept productive beta chains. Every distinct CDR3 protein forms one entry, paired with its most common genes and DNA. The V and J calls were determined by TCRdb, not by the authors. The sample table lists 800,000 or so distinct CDR3 sequences, just under 25% of them with a count of one. The ten largest clones capture under 4% of the sample.

CDR1 SGHVS and CDR2 FNYEAQ were looked up in the germline V gene. The CDR3, from cysteine to phenylalanine, totals 14 residues. Kept here is only the CDR3 DNA, which spans 42 bases and is read in frame from base 1. Trimming accounts for 5 bases at V and 6 bases at J, while the number of junction bases matched to no gene is 5. The study at large found these results: Estimates of total diversity from one million sequenced T cells were regarded as lower bounds and underestimates. A strong correlation was found between observed TCR beta diversity and the percentage of naive T cells measured by flow cytometry. Because donor CMV infection status was unknown, age-related changes in expanded clonotypes were potentially confounded. Bulk unsorted PBMC profiling prevented conclusive comparison of naive and antigen-experienced compartments. Compared with the aged group, the long-lived group had more naive CD4+ T cells, fewer expanded clones and increased TCR diversity, suggesting age selection. Observed TCR beta diversity per million T cells fell roughly linearly with age, and a significant reduction was already apparent by age about 38.

In its sample, this clonotype was seen many times. Its antigen is still unknown. Per-nucleotide qualities are absent, and no much larger clonotype sits a single base away. The donors were about 40 Caucasian individuals from Russia, aged roughly 6 to 100 years, who were systemically healthy. Around 9.8 milliliters of peripheral blood were collected from each donor into EDTA-treated Vacutainer tubes. Ficoll-Paque density-gradient centrifugation was used to isolate PBMCs, with at least 6.5 million obtained per sample. Trizol reagent was used to extract total RNA from the PBMCs, yielding at least 6 micrograms per sample. For every donor, flow cytometry on a PBMC aliquot measured the percentage of naive CD45RAhigh/CD27high T cells. These data were also reused for a study on T cells of mothers and their children. That second report states: Donors were nine systemically healthy Caucasian individuals: three mothers and their six children. cDNA synthesis used all of the extracted RNA, with roughly 1.5 ug of RNA in each 15 ul reaction. In the second PCR, the M1S primer added sample barcodes and 2-4 random nucleotides. Over 8.5 million TCR beta CDR3 reads were obtained for each mother, and approximately 2.9 million reads were obtained for each child. In both related and unrelated pairs, thymic selection shapes the output of TCR recombination in a similar way, with inherited differences having only a minor effect. Normalized repertoire overlap was always slightly but never significantly higher in related than unrelated mother-child pairs. No persistent microchimeric T cell clones were detected, at a sensitivity of 90 to 100 clones per million clonotypes. To look for features that set related mother-child pairs apart from unrelated individuals, the researchers ran deep NGS to compare the TCR beta repertoires of mothers and children. On average, the children were around 11 +/- 4 years old, while the mothers were approximately 41 +/- 4 years old. After adapter ligation was performed with NEBNext reagents, the libraries were sequenced on an Illumina HiSeq 2000 with 100+100 nt paired-end reads. Mother and child libraries were prepared a month apart and sequenced in separate runs to prevent cross-contamination. For each donor, between about 500,000 and 2,200,000 distinct TCR beta clonotypes were identified. Naive TCR beta clonotypes were estimated from low-frequency clonotypes matched to each donor's FACS-determined naive share, without sorting.

Sequenced input: blood. This receptor chain uses TRBV7-6 and TRBJ2-7, with 12 bases matching TRBD1. This clonotype was obtained from a boy under 18 in good health. The CDR3 protein: CASSPGTGGGEQYF. Read as DNA, the sequence is TGTGCCAGCAGCCCCGGGACAGGGGGCGGCGAGCAGTACTTC.